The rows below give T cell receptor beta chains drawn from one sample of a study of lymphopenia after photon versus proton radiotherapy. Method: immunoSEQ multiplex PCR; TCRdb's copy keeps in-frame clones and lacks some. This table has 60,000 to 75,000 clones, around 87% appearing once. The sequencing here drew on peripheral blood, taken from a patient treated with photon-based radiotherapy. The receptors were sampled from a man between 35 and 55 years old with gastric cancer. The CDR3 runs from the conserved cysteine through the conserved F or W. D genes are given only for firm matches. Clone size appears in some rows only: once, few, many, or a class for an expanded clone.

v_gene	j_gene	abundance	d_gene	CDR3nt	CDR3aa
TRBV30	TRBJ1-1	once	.	TGTGCCTGGAGTCTACCAGGGGACCTGAACACTGAAGCTTTCTTT	CAWSLPGDLNTEAFF
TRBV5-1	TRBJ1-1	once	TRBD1	TGCGCCAGCACCCCTCGCCAGGGGGCGCGGAGGGTAACGGCGAGCACTGAAGCTTTCTTT	CASTPRQGARRVTASTEAFF
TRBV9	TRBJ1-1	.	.	TGTGCCAGCAGCGTAGCGCCGGGGGGGGGCACTGAAGCTTTCTTT	CASSVAPGGGTEAFF
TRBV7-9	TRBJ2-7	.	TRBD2	TGTGCCAGCAGTTGGCGGGGGGGCGGTGAGCAGTACTTC	CASSWRGGGEQYF
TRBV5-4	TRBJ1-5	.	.	TGTGCCAGCAGCTTGATGGGGTATAGCAATCAGCCCCAGCATTTT	CASSLMGYSNQPQHF
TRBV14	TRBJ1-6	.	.	TGTGCCAGCAGACCCGGGACCCACTCACCCCTCCACTTT	CASRPGTHSPLHF
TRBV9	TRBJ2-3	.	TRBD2	TGTGCCAGCAGCGTACCCGGGACTACCGGAGATACGCAGTATTTT	CASSVPGTTGDTQYF
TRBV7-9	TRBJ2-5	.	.	TGTGCCAGCAGCTCAACCGGGACGGCGGCCGGGACCCAGTACTTC	CASSSTGTAAGTQYF
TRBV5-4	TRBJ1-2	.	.	TGTGCCAGCAGCATCGGACGGAACTATGGCTACACCTTC	CASSIGRNYGYTF
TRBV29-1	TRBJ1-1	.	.	TGCGGGGGGTCCATGAACACTGAAGCTTTCTTT	CGGSMNTEAFF
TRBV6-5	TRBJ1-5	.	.	TGTGCCAGCAGCCGTGGGGGTTGGCAGCCCCAGCATTTT	CASSRGGWQPQHF
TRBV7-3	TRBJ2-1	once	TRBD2	TGTGCCAGCAGCTTAATAGCGGGGGGCAACAATGAGCAGTTCTTC	CASSLIAGGNNEQFF
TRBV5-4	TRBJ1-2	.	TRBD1	TGTGCCAGCAGCTTACAGGGGGGAAAAGGCTACACCTTC	CASSLQGGKGYTF
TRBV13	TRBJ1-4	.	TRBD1	TGTGCCAGCAGCTCCTGGACAGGGGGCGATGAAAAACTGTTTTTT	CASSSWTGGDEKLFF
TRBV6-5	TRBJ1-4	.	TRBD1	TGTGCCAGCAGTTTGAGCGGGACAGAAGGGGAAAAACTGTTTTTT	CASSLSGTEGEKLFF
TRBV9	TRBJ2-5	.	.	TGTGCCAGCAGCGTAGGGCAGACACAAGAGACCCAGTACTTC	CASSVGQTQETQYF
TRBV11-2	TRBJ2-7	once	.	TGTGCCAGCAGCTCCCAGGCGTTTACCTACGAGCAGTACTTC	CASSSQAFTYEQYF
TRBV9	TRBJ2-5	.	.	TGTGCCAGCAGCGCCCGGGGCTCGCGGGGAGAGACCCAGTACTTC	CASSARGSRGETQYF
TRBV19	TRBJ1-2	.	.	TGTGCCAGTACCAAGCAGGGGCTCCTCTATGGCTACACCTTC	CASTKQGLLYGYTF
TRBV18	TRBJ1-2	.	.	TGTGCCAGCTCATCGGGCCCGGGGGGCTATGGCTACACCTTC	CASSSGPGGYGYTF
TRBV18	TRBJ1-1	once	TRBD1	TGTGCCAGCTCACTGTCGACAGGGGGGAACACTGAAGCTTTCTTT	CASSLSTGGNTEAFF
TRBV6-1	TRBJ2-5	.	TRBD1	TGTGCCACCAGCACAGGACAGGGAAGGGAGACCCAGTACTTC	CATSTGQGRETQYF
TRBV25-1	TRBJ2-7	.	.	TGTGCCAGCGGGGGCTACGAGCAGTACTTC	CASGGYEQYF